Sequencing of this T cell receptor beta chain was carried out in a study of identical twins. V was trimmed by 1 base and J by 2 bases, leaving 6 bases between them. CDR3 length equals 15 residues. Germline lookup yields CDR1 MGHRA and CDR2 YSYEKL. All of the donors were Caucasians in good health. MiXCR was run by TCRdb on the 5' RACE reads, yielding one entry per CDR3 protein. Of about 240,000 distinct CDR3 sequences detected, about 10% appear once; the ten largest clones hold 9% to 10%. This clonotype was found many times. V usage is TRBV4-1 and J usage is TRBJ2-6; D is ambiguous. The sample was memory T cells sorted from blood. The source of this sequence is a man aged 45-60 years in good health. In nucleotides, the CDR3 is TGCGCCAGCAGCCAAGTCTCGGCTGGGGCCAACGTCCTGACTTTC. Its translation is CASSQVSAGANVLTF.